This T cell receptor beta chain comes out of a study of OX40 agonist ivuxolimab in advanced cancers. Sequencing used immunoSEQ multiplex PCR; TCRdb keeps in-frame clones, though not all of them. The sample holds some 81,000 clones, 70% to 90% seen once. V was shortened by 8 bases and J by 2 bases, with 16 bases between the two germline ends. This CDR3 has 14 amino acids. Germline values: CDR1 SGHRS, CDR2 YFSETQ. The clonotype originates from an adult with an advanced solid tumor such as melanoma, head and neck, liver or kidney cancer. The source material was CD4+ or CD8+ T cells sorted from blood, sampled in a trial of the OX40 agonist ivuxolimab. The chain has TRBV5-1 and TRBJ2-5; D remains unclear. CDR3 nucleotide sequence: TGCGCCAGTTGGGATTCATCAAGTCAAGAGACCCAGTACTTC. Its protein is CASWDSSSQETQYF.